The clone carrying this T cell receptor beta chain was recorded only once. This specimen comes from a study of blood T cell repertoires in COVID-19. As for the study in general: Sites across the United States, Italy and Spain contributed samples from acute and convalescent COVID-19. Sample material is recorded as cDNA or gDNA derived from T cells, B-cell-depleted T cells, or PBMCs.

J was trimmed by 4 bases and V by 3 bases; bases with no gene match: 1. This CDR3 spans 13 amino acids. Per the germline V gene, CDR1 is SGHNT and CDR2 is YYREEE (reference sequence). As handled by the study authors: Reference gene primer amplification gave nucleated cell count estimates. TCRdb's copy holds only in-frame clones and misses some; the assay was immunoSEQ multiplex PCR. V and J calls and clone size are given by that table; D and trimming were obtained from the DNA. The repertoire has under 200,000 clones, roughly 87% of them found once; the top ten carry approximately 10%. Individuals aged about 18 to 90 years were recruited from roughly 23 US areas.

The gene calls are TRBV5-4 and TRBJ2-5, with TRBD2 matching 9 bases. Sequences were obtained from PBMCs or T cells enriched from blood (not recorded which). This clonotype originated in a man aged 50-60 years who had recovered from COVID-19. DNA for the CDR3: TGTGCCAGCAGCTCACTAGCGGGAGAGACCCAGTACTTC. It is translated as CASSSLAGETQYF.